This T cell receptor (beta chain) is drawn from a study of OX40 agonist ivuxolimab in advanced cancers. About the research overall: Those treated in dose escalation had hepatocellular carcinoma, melanoma, renal cell cancer or head and neck cancer. Antecedent anti-PD-1, anti-PD-L1 or anti-CTLA-4 therapy was permissible, with under 50% having received some.

Assay: immunoSEQ multiplex PCR; the TCRdb copy retains only in-frame clones and omits some. The data show about 110,000 clones, with around nine tenths seen just once and approximately 0.48% held by the top ten. At baseline, cycle 4 day 1, and cycle 7 day 1, blood was sampled. The CDR3 length is 14 residues. CDR1 SGDLS and CDR2 YYNGEE come from the germline V gene. V was clipped by 4 bases and J by 6 bases, with 13 bases between them. V and J are TRBV9 and TRBJ2-2, with D possibly TRBD2 on 5 matching bases. This sequence was found in an adult with an advanced solid tumor such as melanoma, head and neck, liver or kidney cancer. The sample here was CD4+ or CD8+ T cells sorted from blood, taken in a trial of the OX40 agonist ivuxolimab. The CDR3 here is CASSFSGDAGELFF. CDR3 DNA: TGTGCCAGCAGCTTCAGCGGAGATGCCGGGGAGCTGTTTTTT.